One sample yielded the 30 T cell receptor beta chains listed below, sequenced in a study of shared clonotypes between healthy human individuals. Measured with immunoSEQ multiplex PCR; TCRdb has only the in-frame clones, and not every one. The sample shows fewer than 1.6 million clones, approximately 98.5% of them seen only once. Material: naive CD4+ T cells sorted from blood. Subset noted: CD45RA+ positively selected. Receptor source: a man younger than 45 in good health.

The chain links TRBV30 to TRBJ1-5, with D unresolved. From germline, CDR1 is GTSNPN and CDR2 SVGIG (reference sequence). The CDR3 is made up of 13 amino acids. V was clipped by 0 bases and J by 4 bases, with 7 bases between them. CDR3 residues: CAWSVIGNQPQHF. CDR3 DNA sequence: TGTGCCTGGAGTGTAATCGGAAATCAGCCCCAGCATTTT.

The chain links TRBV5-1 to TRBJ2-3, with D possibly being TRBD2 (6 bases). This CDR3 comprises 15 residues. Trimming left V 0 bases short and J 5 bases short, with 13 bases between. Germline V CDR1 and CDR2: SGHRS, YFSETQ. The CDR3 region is CASSLEVRGGDTQYF. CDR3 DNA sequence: TGCGCCAGCAGCTTGGAGGTGCGGGGTGGAGATACGCAGTATTTT.

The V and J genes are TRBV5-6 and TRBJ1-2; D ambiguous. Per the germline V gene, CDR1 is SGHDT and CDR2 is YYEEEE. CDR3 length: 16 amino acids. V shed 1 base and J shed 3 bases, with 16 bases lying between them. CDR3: CASSLIVDGGYYGYTF. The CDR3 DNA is TGTGCCAGCAGCTTGATTGTAGACGGAGGATACTATGGCTACACCTTC.

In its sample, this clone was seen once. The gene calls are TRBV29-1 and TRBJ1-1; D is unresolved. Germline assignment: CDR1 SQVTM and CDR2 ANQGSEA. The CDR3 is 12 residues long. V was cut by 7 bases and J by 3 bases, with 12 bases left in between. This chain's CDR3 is CSALGKDTEAFF. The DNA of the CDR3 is TGCAGCGCCCTGGGCAAGGACACTGAAGCTTTCTTT. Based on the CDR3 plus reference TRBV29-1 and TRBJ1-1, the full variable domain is SAVISQKPSRDICQRGTSLTIQCQVDSQVTMMFWYRQQPGQSLTLIATANQGSEATYESGFVIDKFPISRPNLTFSTLTVSNMSPEDSSIYLCSALGKDTEAFFGQGTRLTVV.

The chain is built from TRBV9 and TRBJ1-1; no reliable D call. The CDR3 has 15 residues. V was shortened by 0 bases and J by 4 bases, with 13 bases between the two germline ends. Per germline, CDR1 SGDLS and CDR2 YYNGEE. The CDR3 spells CASSVAGDRPTEAFF. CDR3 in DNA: TGTGCCAGCAGCGTAGCTGGGGATCGTCCCACTGAAGCTTTCTTT.

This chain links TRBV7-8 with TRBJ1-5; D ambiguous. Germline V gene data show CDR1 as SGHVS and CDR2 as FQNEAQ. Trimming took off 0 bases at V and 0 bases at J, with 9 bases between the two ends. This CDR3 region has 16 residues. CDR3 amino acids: CASSLAAINSNQPQHF. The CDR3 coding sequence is TGTGCCAGCAGCTTAGCCGCCATTAATAGCAATCAGCCCCAGCATTTT.

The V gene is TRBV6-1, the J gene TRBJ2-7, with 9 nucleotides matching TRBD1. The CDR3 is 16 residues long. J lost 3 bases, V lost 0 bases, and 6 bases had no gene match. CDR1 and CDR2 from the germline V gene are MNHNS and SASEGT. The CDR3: CASSEAWDRVYYEQYF. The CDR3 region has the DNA TGTGCCAGCAGTGAAGCGTGGGACAGGGTTTACTACGAGCAGTACTTC.

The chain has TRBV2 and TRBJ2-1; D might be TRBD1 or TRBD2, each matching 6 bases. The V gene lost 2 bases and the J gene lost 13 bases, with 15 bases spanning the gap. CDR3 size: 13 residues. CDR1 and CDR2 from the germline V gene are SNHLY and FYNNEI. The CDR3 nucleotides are TGTGCCAGCAGTGAACAGGGGCTGGGAGGACAGTTCTTC. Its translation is CASSEQGLGGQFF.

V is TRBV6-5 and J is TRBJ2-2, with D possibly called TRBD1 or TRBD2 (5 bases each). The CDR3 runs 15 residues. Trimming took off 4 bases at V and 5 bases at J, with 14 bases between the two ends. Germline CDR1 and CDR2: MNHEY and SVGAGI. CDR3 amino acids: CASSLRQGVTGELFF. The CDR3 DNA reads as TGTGCCAGCAGTTTAAGGCAGGGAGTGACCGGGGAGCTGTTTTTT.

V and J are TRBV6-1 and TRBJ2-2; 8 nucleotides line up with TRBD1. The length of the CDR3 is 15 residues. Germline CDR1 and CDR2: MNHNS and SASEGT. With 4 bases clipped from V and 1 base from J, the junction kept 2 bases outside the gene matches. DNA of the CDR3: TGTGCCAGCAGTGGGACAGGGCAGAACACCGGGGAGCTGTTTTTT. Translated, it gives CASSGTGQNTGELFF.

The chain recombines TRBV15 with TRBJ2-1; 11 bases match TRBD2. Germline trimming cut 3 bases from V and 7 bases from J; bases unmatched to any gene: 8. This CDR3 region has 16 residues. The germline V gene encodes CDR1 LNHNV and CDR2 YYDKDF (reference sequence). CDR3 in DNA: TGTGCCACCAGCAGGGAACTAGCGGGAGTGGGGAATGAGCAGTTCTTC. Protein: CATSRELAGVGNEQFF.

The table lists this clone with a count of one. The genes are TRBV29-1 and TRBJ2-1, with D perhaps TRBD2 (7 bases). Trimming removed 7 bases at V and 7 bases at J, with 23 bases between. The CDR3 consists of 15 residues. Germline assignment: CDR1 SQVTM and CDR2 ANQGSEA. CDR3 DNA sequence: TGCAGCGCCCTAAACCCGGGGGGCAACGAAAATGAGCAGTTCTTC. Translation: CSALNPGGNENEQFF.

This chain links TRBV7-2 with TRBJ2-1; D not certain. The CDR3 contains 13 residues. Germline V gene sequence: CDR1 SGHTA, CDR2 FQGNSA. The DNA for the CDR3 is TGTGCTGTGGCGTTGGGGACCTACAATGAGCAGTTCTTC. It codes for CAVALGTYNEQFF.

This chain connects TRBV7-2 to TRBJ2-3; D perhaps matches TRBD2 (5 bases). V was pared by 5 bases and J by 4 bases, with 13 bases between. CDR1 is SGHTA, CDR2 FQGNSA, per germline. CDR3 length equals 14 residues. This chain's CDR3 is CASSLGGFADTQYF. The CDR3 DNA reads TGTGCCAGCAGCCTAGGAGGCTTCGCAGATACGCAGTATTTT.

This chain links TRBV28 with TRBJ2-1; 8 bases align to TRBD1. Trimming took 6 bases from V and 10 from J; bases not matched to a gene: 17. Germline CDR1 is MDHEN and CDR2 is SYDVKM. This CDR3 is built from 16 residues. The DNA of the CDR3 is TGTGCCAGCAGAACCGGGACAGGTTCTTCTACGGGGGAGCAGTTCTTC. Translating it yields CASRTGTGSSTGEQFF.

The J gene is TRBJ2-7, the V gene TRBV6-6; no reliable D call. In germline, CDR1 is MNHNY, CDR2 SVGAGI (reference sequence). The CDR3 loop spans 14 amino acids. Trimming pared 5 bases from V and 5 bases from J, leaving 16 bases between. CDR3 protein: CASSGRYSANEQYF. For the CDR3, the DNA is TGTGCCAGCAGTGGCCGTTACAGTGCGAACGAGCAGTACTTC.

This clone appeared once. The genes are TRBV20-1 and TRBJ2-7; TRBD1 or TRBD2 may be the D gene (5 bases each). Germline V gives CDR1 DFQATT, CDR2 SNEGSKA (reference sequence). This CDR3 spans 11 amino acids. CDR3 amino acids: CSPWGSYEQYF. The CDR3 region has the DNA TGCAGCCCTTGGGGGAGCTACGAGCAGTACTTC.

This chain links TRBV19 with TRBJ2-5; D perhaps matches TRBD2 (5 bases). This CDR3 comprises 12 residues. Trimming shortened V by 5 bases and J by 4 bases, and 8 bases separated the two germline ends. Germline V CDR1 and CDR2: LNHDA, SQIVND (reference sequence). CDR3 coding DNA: TGTGCCAGTAGTTACCGGGGAGAGACCCAGTACTTC. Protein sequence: CASSYRGETQYF.

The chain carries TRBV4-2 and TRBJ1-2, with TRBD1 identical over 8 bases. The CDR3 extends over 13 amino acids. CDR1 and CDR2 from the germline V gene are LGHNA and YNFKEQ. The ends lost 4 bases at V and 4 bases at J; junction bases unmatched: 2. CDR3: CASSRTGSYGYTF. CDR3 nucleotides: TGTGCCAGCAGCCGGACAGGGAGCTATGGCTACACCTTC.

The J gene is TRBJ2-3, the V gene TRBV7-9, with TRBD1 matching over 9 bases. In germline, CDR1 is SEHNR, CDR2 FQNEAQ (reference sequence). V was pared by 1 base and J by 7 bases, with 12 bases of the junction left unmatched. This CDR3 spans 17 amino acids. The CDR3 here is CASSLVIRTGDLHTQYF. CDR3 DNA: TGTGCCAGCAGCTTAGTTATTCGGACAGGGGACCTTCATACGCAGTATTTT. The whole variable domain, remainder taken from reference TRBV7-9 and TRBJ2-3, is DTGVSQNPRHKITKRGQNVTFRCDPISEHNRLYWYRQTLGQGPEFLTYFQNEAQLEKSRLLSDRFSAERPKGSFSTLEIQRTEQGDSAMYLCASSLVIRTGDLHTQYFGPGTRLTVL.

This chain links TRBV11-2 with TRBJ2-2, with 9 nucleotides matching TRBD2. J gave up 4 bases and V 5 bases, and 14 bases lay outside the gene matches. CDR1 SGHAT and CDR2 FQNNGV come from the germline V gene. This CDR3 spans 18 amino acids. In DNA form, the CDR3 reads TGTGCCAGCAGCACCCGGGAGGGTAGCGGGAGAAGCACCGGGGAGCTGTTTTTT. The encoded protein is CASSTREGSGRSTGELFF.

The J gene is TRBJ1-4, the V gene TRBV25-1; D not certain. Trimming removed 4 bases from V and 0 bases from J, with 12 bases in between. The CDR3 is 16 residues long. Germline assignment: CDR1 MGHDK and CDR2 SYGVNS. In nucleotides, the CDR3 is TGTGCCAGCAGTGCCCAGGAGATGGCAACTAATGAAAAACTGTTTTTT. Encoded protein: CASSAQEMATNEKLFF.

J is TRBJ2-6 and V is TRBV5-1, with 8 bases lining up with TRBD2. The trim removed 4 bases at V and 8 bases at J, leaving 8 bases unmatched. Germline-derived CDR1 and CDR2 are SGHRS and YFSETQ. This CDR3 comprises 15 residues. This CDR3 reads CASSPPAGGSNVLTF. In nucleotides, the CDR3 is TGCGCCAGCAGCCCTCCGGCGGGGGGTTCCAACGTCCTGACTTTC.

The CDR3 DNA is TGTGCCACCAGCCTGGACAGGGCGGGGGGAGCTTTCTTT. This codes for CATSLDRAGGAFF. The genes are TRBV15 and TRBJ1-1; 8 nucleotides line up with TRBD1. Trimming at V came to 5 bases and at J to 10 bases, leaving 9 bases not matched to a gene. The CDR3 has 13 amino acids. CDR1 and CDR2 from the germline V gene are LNHNV and YYDKDF (reference sequence).

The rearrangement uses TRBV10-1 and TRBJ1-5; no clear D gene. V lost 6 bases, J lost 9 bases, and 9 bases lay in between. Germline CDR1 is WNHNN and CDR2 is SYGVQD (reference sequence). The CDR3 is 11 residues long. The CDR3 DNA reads TGCGCCAGCAGGGGTTCTTGGCCCCAGCATTTT. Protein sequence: CASRGSWPQHF.

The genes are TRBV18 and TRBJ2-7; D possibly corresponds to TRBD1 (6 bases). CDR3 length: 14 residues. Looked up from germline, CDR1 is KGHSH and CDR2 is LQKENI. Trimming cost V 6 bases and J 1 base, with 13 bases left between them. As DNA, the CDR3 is TGTGCCAGCTCGTACCTTAGGGGGTCCTACGAGCAGTACTTC. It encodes CASSYLRGSYEQYF.

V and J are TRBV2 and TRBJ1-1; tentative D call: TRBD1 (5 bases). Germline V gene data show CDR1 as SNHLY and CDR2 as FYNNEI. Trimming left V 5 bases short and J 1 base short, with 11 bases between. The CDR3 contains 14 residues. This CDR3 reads CASSSYRTNTEAFF. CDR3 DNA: TGTGCCAGCAGTTCTTACAGGACGAACACTGAAGCTTTCTTT.

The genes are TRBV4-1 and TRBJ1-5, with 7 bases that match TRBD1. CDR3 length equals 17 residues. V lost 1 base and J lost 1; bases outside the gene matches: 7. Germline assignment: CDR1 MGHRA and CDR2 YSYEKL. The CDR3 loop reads CASSQVRGQESNQPQHF. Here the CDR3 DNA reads TGCGCCAGCAGCCAAGTGAGGGGGCAAGAGAGCAATCAGCCCCAGCATTTT.

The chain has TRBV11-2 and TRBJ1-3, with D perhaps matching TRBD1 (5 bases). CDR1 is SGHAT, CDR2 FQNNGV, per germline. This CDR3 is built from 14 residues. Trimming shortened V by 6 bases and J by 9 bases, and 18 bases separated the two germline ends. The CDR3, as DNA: TGTGCCAGCAGAAAGACAGTCTCTGGGGGCACCATATATTTT. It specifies CASRKTVSGGTIYF.

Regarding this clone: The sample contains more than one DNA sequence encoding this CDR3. Here the CDR3 reads CASSFLAGAYEQYF. The CDR3 nucleotides are TGTGCCAGCAGCTTTCTAGCGGGAGCCTACGAGCAGTACTTC. This chain connects TRBV7-8 to TRBJ2-7, with TRBD2 matching over 10 bases. The CDR3 is 14 amino acids. The germline V gene encodes CDR1 SGHVS and CDR2 FQNEAQ. V was clipped by 3 bases and J by 2 bases; unmatched bases: 1.